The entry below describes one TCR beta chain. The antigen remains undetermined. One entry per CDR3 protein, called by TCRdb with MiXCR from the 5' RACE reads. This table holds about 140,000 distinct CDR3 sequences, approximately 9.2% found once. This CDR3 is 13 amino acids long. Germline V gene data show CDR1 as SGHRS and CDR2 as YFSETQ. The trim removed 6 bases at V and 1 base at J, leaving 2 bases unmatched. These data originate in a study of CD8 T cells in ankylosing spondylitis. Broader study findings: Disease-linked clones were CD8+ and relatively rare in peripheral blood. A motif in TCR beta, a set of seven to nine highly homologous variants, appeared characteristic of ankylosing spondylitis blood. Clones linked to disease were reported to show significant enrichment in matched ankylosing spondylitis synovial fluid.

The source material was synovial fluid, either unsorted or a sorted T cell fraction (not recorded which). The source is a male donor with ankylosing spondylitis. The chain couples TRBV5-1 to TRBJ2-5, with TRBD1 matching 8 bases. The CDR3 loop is CASTGQGQETQYF. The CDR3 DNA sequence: TGCGCCAGCACTGGACAGGGCCAAGAGACCCAGTACTTC.